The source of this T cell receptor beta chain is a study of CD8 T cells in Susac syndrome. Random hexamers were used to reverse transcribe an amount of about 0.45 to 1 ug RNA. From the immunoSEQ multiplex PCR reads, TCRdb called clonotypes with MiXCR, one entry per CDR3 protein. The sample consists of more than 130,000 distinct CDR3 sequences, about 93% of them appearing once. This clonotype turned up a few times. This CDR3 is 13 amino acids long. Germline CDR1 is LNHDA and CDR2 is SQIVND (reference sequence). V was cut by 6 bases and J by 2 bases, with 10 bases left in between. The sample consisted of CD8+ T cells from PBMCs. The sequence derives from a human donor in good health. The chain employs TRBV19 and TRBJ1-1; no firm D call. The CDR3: CASSSDGNTEAFF. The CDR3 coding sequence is TGTGCCAGTAGCAGCGACGGCAACACTGAAGCTTTCTTT.